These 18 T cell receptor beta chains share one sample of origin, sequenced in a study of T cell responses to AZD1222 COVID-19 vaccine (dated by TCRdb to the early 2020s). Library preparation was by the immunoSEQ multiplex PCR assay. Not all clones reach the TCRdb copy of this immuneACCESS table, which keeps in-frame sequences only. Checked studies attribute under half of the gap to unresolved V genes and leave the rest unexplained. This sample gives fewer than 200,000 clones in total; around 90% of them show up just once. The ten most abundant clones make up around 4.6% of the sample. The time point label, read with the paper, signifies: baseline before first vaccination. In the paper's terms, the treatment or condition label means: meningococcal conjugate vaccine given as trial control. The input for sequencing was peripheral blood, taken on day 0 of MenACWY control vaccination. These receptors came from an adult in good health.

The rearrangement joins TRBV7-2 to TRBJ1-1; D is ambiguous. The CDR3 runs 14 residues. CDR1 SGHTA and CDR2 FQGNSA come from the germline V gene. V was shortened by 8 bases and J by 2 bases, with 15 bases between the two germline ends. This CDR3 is CASGSTVRNTEAFF. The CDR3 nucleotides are TGTGCCAGCGGGTCTACAGTTCGTAACACTGAAGCTTTCTTT.

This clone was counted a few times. DNA of the CDR3: TGTGCCAGCAGCCAAGTTTCGGGGATCACAGATACGCAGTATTTT. Translated: CASSQVSGITDTQYF. The chain joins TRBV3-1 (or the pseudogene TRBV3-2) to TRBJ2-3; D is perhaps TRBD2 (5 bases). The length of the CDR3 is 15 residues. Trimming shortened V by 1 base and J by 2 bases, and 10 bases separated the two germline ends. Germline V CDR1 and CDR2: LGHDT, YNNKEL (reference sequence).

CDR3 sequence: CASSTDRRNSPLHF. DNA for the CDR3: TGCGCCAGCAGCACGGACAGGAGGAATTCACCCCTCCACTTT. The rearrangement links TRBV5-1 to TRBJ1-6; 7 bases map to TRBD1. Germline CDR1 reads SGHRS; CDR2 reads YFSETQ. The CDR3 contains 14 residues. The V and J ends lost 4 bases and 7 bases, in that order; junction bases with no gene match: 5.

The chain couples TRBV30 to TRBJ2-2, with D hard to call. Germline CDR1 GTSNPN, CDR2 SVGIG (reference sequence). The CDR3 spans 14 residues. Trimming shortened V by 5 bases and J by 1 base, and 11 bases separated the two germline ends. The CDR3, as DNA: TGTGCCTGGGCCCCTGGGATGAACACCGGGGAGCTGTTTTTT. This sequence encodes CAWAPGMNTGELFF.

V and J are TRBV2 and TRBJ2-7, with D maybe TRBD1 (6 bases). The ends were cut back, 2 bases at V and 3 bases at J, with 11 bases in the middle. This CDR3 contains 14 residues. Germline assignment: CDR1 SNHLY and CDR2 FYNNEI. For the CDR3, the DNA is TGTGCCAGCAGTGAATGGGCCAGGGGCTACGAGCAGTACTTC. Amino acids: CASSEWARGYEQYF.

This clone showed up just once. The chain's CDR3 is CASSTRRGNTEAFF. The CDR3 DNA follows: TGTGCCAGCAGTACCCGAAGAGGGAATACTGAAGCTTTCTTT. V is TRBV6-5 and J is TRBJ1-1; D gene unclear. Germline V gene sequence: CDR1 MNHEY, CDR2 SVGAGI. The CDR3 sequence is 14 residues long. The V end lost 5 bases, the J end lost 5 bases, and 15 bases lay between the germline ends.

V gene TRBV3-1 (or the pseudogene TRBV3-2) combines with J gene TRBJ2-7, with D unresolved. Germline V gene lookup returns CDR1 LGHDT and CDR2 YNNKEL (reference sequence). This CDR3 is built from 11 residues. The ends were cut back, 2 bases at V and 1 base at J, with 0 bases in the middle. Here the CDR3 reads CASSQSYEQYF. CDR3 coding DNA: TGTGCCAGCAGCCAATCCTACGAGCAGTACTTC.

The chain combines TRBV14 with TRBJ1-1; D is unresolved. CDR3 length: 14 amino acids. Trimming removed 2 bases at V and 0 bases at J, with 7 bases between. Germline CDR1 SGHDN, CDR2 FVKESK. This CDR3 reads CASSQSILNTEAFF. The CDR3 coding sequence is TGTGCCAGCAGCCAATCGATCCTGAACACTGAAGCTTTCTTT.

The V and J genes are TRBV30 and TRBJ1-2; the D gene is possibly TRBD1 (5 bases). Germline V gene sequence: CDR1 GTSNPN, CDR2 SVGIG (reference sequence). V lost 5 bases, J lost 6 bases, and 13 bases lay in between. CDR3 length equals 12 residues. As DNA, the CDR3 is TGTGCCTGGGGACCCAGGGTGGATGGCTACACCTTC. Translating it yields CAWGPRVDGYTF.

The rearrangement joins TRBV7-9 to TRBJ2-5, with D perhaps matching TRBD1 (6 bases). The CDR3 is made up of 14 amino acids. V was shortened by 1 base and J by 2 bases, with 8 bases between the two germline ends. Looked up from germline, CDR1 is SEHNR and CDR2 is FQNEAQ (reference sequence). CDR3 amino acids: CASSLEGVQETQYF. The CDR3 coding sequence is TGTGCCAGCAGCTTAGAGGGGGTTCAAGAGACCCAGTACTTC.

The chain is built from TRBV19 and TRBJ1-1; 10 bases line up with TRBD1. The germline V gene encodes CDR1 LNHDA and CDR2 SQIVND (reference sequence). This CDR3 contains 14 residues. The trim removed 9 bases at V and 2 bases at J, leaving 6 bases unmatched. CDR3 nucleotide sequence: TGTGCCAGCCAAAGGGACAGGGGAAACACTGAAGCTTTCTTT. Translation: CASQRDRGNTEAFF.

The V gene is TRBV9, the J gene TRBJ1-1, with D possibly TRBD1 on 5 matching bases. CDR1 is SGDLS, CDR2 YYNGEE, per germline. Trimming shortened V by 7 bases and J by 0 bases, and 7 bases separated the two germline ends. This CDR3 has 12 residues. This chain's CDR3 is CASGGVNTEAFF. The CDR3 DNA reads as TGTGCCAGCGGAGGGGTGAACACTGAAGCTTTCTTT.

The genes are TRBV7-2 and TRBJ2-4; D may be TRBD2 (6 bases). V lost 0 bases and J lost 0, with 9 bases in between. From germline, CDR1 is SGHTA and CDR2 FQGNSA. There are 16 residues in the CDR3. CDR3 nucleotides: TGTGCCAGCAGCTTAGCCCCGGGAGAAGCCAAAAACATTCAGTACTTC. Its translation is CASSLAPGEAKNIQYF.

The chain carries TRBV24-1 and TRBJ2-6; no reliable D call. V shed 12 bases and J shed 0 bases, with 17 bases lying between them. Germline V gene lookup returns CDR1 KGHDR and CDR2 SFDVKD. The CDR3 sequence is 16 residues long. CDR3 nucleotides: TGTGCCCCCTCTAGGAGATTAAGCTCTGGGGCCAACGTCCTGACTTTC. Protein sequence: CAPSRRLSSGANVLTF.

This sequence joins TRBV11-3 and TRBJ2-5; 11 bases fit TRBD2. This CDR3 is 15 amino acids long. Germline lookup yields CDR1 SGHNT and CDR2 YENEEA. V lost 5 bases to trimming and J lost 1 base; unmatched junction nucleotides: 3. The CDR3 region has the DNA TGTGCCAGCAGCCCCGGGACTAGCGGCCAAGAGACCCAGTACTTC. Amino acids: CASSPGTSGQETQYF. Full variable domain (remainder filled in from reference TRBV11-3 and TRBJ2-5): EAGVVQSPRYKIIEKKQPVAFWCNPISGHNTLYWYLQNLGQGPELLIRYENEEAVDDSQLPKDRFSAERLKGVDSTLKIQPAELGDSAVYLCASSPGTSGQETQYFGPGTRLLVL.

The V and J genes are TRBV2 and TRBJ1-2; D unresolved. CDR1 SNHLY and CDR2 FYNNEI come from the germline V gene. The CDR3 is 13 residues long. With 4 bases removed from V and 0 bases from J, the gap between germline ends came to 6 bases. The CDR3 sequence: CASSGGANYGYTF. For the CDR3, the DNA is TGTGCCAGCAGTGGTGGGGCTAACTATGGCTACACCTTC.

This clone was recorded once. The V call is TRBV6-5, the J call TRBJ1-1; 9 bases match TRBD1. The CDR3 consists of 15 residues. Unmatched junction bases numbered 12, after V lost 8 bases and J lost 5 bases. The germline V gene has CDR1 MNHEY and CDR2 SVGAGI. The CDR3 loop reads CASRLTGGVETEAFF. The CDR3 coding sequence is TGTGCCAGCCGCCTCACAGGGGGCGTGGAGACTGAAGCTTTCTTT.

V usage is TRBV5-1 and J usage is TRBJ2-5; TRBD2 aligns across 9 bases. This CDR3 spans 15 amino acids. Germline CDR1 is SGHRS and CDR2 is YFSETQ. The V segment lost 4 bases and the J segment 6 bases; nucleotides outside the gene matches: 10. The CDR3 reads CASSQPSGTRQTQYF. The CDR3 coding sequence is TGCGCCAGCAGCCAACCTAGCGGGACCCGGCAGACCCAGTACTTC.